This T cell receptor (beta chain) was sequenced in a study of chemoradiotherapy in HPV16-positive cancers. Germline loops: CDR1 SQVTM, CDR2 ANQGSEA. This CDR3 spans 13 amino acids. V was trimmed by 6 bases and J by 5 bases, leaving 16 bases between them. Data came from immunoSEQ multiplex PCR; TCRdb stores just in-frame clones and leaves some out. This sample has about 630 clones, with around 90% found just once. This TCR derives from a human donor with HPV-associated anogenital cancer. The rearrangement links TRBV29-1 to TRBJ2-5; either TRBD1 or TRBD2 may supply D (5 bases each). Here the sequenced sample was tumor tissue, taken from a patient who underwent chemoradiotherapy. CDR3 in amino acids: CSVTDEGWETQYF. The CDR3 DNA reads TGCAGCGTGACAGACGAGGGGTGGGAGACCCAGTACTTC.